These T cell receptor beta chains were read from a single sample in a study of T cells in localized non-small cell lung cancer. Sequencing was performed with immunoSEQ multiplex PCR; in TCRdb, only in-frame clones are kept and a portion is missing. The profile covers 25,000 or so clones, with 86% appearing a single time and roughly 14% taken by the ten largest. The specimen comprised peripheral blood, sampled before any cancer treatment. The source is a female donor of 60 years or more with stage I lung adenocarcinoma. Each CDR3 is given with its conserved first and last residue. D genes are given only for firm matches. Some rows mark clone size as missing; the rest say once, few, many or name a class of expanded clone.

TRBJ1-1	TRBV7-9	.	.	CASSLAGMNTEAFF	TGTGCCAGCAGCCTAGCTGGTATGAACACTGAAGCTTTCTTT
TRBJ1-5	TRBV5-6	TRBD1	.	CASSPDRGTSNQPQHF	TGTGCCAGCAGCCCGGACAGGGGAACCAGCAATCAGCCCCAGCATTTT
TRBJ1-2	TRBV27	TRBD1	.	CASSPRQGANYGYTF	TGTGCCAGCAGTCCGAGACAGGGGGCGAACTATGGCTACACCTTC
TRBJ1-4	TRBV7-9	.	.	CASSLAGRVDEKLFF	TGTGCCAGCAGCTTAGCAGGGCGAGTGGATGAAAAACTGTTTTTT
TRBJ1-4	TRBV6-5	.	.	CASSYGRGAPSEKLFF	TGTGCCAGCAGTTACGGGAGGGGGGCGCCAAGTGAAAAACTGTTTTTT
TRBJ2-7	TRBV7-2	.	.	CASSPLSVSYEQYF	TGTGCCAGCAGCCCCCTCAGCGTCTCCTACGAGCAGTACTTC
TRBJ1-1	TRBV6-5	.	.	CASRRTSGTEAFF	TGTGCCAGCAGGCGAACGAGCGGCACTGAAGCTTTCTTT
TRBJ2-2	TRBV5-1	.	.	CASSPSGEATGELFF	TGCGCCAGCAGCCCCTCGGGTGAGGCTACCGGGGAGCTGTTTTTT
TRBJ2-1	TRBV6-6	TRBD2	.	CASSRIAGGHEQFF	TGTGCCAGCAGTCGTATAGCGGGGGGGCATGAGCAGTTCTTC
TRBJ1-5	TRBV28	.	once	CASSFKGFGNQPQHF	TGTGCCAGCAGTTTTAAGGGCTTCGGGAATCAGCCCCAGCATTTT
TRBJ1-1	TRBV6-6	.	.	CASSYNGPMNTEAFF	TGTGCCAGCAGTTACAACGGCCCCATGAACACTGAAGCTTTCTTT
TRBJ2-2	TRBV6-1	.	.	CASSETQNTGELFF	TGTGCCAGCAGTGAAACCCAGAACACCGGGGAGCTGTTTTTT
TRBJ1-3	TRBV11-2	.	.	CASSLIRGAGNTIYF	TGTGCCAGCAGCTTAATACGGGGGGCTGGAAACACCATATATTTT
TRBJ2-1	TRBV6-6	.	.	CASSPPMNSYNEQFF	TGTGCCAGCAGTCCCCCGATGAACTCCTACAATGAGCAGTTCTTC
TRBJ1-1	TRBV18	.	.	CASSPPNSANTEAFF	TGTGCCAGCTCACCACCTAATTCAGCAAACACTGAAGCTTTCTTT
TRBJ2-5	TRBV5-4	TRBD2	.	CASSLDAGAGETQYF	TGTGCCAGCAGCTTGGATGCGGGAGCGGGGGAGACCCAGTACTTC
TRBJ1-1	TRBV29-1	.	.	CSGGPLNTEAFF	TGCAGCGGGGGACCGTTGAACACTGAAGCTTTCTTT
TRBJ2-1	TRBV2	.	.	CASGFYNEQFF	TGTGCCAGTGGGTTCTACAATGAGCAGTTCTTC
TRBJ2-1	TRBV2	TRBD2	once	CASVAGVSYNEQFF	TGTGCCAGCGTTGCGGGAGTTTCCTACAATGAGCAGTTCTTC
TRBJ2-7	TRBV2	TRBD2	.	CASKRLAGGSYEQYF	TGTGCCAGCAAAAGACTAGCGGGTGGCTCCTACGAGCAGTACTTC
TRBJ1-2	TRBV9	TRBD1	.	CASSVLNRGDYGYTF	TGTGCCAGCAGCGTACTCAACAGGGGTGACTATGGCTACACCTTC
TRBJ2-5	TRBV7-7	TRBD2	.	CASSLELAGGQETQYF	TGTGCTAGCAGCTTAGAACTAGCGGGGGGTCAAGAGACCCAGTACTTC
TRBJ1-6	TRBV2	.	.	CASSGQARSSYNSPLHF	TGTGCCAGCAGTGGACAGGCCCGGAGCTCCTATAATTCACCCCTCCACTTT
TRBJ1-1	TRBV2	TRBD1	.	CASTQGKNTEAFF	TGTGCCAGTACACAGGGGAAGAACACTGAAGCTTTCTTT
TRBJ1-2	TRBV19	.	.	CASNHQGLGYGYTF	TGTGCCAGTAACCACCAGGGGCTTGGCTATGGCTACACCTTC
TRBJ2-1	TRBV19	TRBD2	.	CASTVSGYLSSYNEQFF	TGTGCCAGTACGGTTAGCGGGTATCTTAGCTCCTACAATGAGCAGTTCTTC
TRBJ2-7	TRBV5-5	TRBD1	medium-sized	CASSPLDRGREQYF	TGTGCCAGCAGCCCTCTAGACAGGGGGCGTGAGCAGTACTTC
TRBJ2-1	TRBV7-8	TRBD2	.	CASSLAAAGVNEQFF	TGTGCCAGCAGCTTAGCGGCGGCGGGGGTAAATGAGCAGTTCTTC
TRBJ2-1	TRBV5-1	TRBD2	.	CASSLIAGVGEQFF	TGCGCCAGCAGCTTAATAGCGGGAGTTGGTGAGCAGTTCTTC
TRBJ1-5	TRBV11-2	.	few	CASSYEGSNQPQHF	TGTGCCAGCAGCTACGAGGGTAGCAATCAGCCCCAGCATTTT
TRBJ2-3	TRBV5-4	TRBD2	.	CASTYGLAGVVDTQYF	TGTGCCAGCACCTATGGACTAGCGGGAGTTGTAGATACGCAGTATTTT
TRBJ1-1	TRBV28	.	.	CASEGDFEAFF	TGTGCCAGCGAGGGGGACTTTGAAGCTTTCTTT
TRBJ2-7	TRBV5-1	TRBD2	.	CASSSYLAGGKSGEQYF	TGCGCCAGCAGCTCCTACCTAGCGGGAGGTAAATCGGGGGAGCAGTACTTC
TRBJ1-2	TRBV7-9	TRBD1	.	CASSGTGGRGYTF	TGTGCCAGCAGCGGAACAGGGGGAAGAGGCTACACCTTC
TRBJ1-1	TRBV30	.	.	CAWSLGAGNTEAFF	TGTGCCTGGAGCCTCGGGGCAGGGAACACTGAAGCTTTCTTT
TRBJ1-2	TRBV2	.	.	CASSLTGIGYTF	TGTGCCAGCAGTCTAACAGGGATTGGCTACACCTTC
TRBJ2-7	TRBV11-3	.	.	CASSFTPSYEQYF	TGTGCCAGCAGCTTTACACCAAGTTACGAGCAGTACTTC
TRBJ1-5	TRBV5-6	.	.	CASSRGGEDQPQHF	TGTGCCAGCAGCCGGGGTGGGGAGGATCAGCCCCAGCATTTT
TRBJ1-1	TRBV6-1	.	few	CASSVTGGTEAFF	TGTGCCAGCAGTGTGACAGGTGGCACTGAAGCTTTCTTT
TRBJ1-2	TRBV11-2	.	.	CASSPQGYGYTF	TGTGCCAGCAGCCCCCAGGGTTATGGCTACACCTTC
TRBJ2-3	TRBV5-1	.	.	CASSLETPTDTQYF	TGCGCCAGCAGCTTGGAAACTCCCACAGATACGCAGTATTTT
TRBJ1-4	TRBV7-2	.	.	CASSLSFGEKLFF	TGTGCCAGCAGCCTATCCTTCGGTGAAAAACTGTTTTTT
TRBJ2-5	TRBV5-4	.	.	CASSLILAGQETQYF	TGTGCCAGCAGCTTGATTTTAGCAGGACAAGAGACCCAGTACTTC
TRBJ2-1	TRBV7-6	.	few	CASSSIPEGNEQFF	TGTGCCAGCAGCTCCATACCAGAGGGCAATGAGCAGTTCTTC
TRBJ1-3	TRBV13	.	.	CASSRGGRSSGNTIYF	TGTGCCAGCAGTAGGGGAGGGCGCTCCTCCGGAAACACCATATATTTT
TRBJ1-2	TRBV12-5	TRBD1	few	CASGRGGTAYGYTF	TGTGCTAGTGGCAGGGGCGGGACAGCCTATGGCTACACCTTC
TRBJ2-1	TRBV7-9	TRBD1	.	CASSLGDRGHGEQFF	TGTGCCAGCAGCTTAGGGGACAGGGGGCATGGTGAGCAGTTCTTC
TRBJ2-1	TRBV27	TRBD1	.	CASSTWTGNNEQFF	TGTGCCAGCAGTACTTGGACAGGAAACAATGAGCAGTTCTTC
TRBJ2-5	TRBV25-1	.	.	CASSATLRGVGLQETQYF	TGTGCCAGCAGTGCCACCCTGCGGGGAGTGGGGCTTCAAGAGACCCAGTACTTC
TRBJ2-1	TRBV5-4	.	.	CASSRSGQIYNEQFF	TGTGCCAGCAGCCGATCGGGGCAGATCTACAATGAGCAGTTCTTC
TRBJ2-2	TRBV5-1	TRBD2	.	CASSLASGVVGELLF	TGCGCCAGCAGCTTGGCTAGCGGGGTTGTCGGGGAGCTGCTTTTT
TRBJ2-1	TRBV29-1	.	.	CSVASYNEQFF	TGCAGCGTTGCCAGCTACAATGAGCAGTTCTTC
TRBJ1-2	TRBV29-1	.	few	CSVDRAPYGYTF	TGCAGCGTGGACCGGGCCCCCTATGGCTACACCTTC